Below are 19 T cell receptor beta chains sequenced from a single sample in a study of blood T cell repertoires in COVID-19. The table came from immunoSEQ multiplex PCR; TCRdb's copy has only in-frame clones and leaves some out. The sample lists about 220,000 clones; more than 70% were seen once. The sequenced sample was peripheral blood. These receptors originate from a woman older than 75 with acute or convalescent COVID-19.

The gene calls are TRBV27 and TRBJ2-3, with 10 positions matching TRBD2. Looked up from germline, CDR1 is MNHEY and CDR2 is SMNVEV (reference sequence). The junction had 9 bases not matched to a gene; V was cut back by 2 bases and J by 4 bases. The CDR3 loop spans 17 amino acids. CDR3 sequence reads: CASSLKPGLASSDTQYF. The CDR3 nucleotides read TGTGCCAGCAGTTTAAAACCGGGACTAGCGTCTTCAGATACGCAGTATTTT.

V and J are TRBV25-1 and TRBJ2-1; the D gene is possibly TRBD1 (5 bases). Trimming took 3 bases from V and 7 from J, leaving 10 bases between them. The germline V gene encodes CDR1 MGHDK and CDR2 SYGVNS. The CDR3 has 13 residues. The CDR3 nucleotides are TGTGCCAGCAGTGATGGGGCTCGGAATGAGCAGTTCTTC. Its protein product is CASSDGARNEQFF.

The CDR3 DNA reads as TGTGCCAGCAGCCGCTCGGGGGGTCGACAGCCCCAGCATTTT. Translation: CASSRSGGRQPQHF. V is TRBV3-1 (or the pseudogene TRBV3-2) and J is TRBJ1-5; possible D gene TRBD1, 5 bases. The germline gives CDR1 LGHDT, CDR2 YNNKEL (reference sequence). V dropped 4 bases and J dropped 7 bases, with 14 bases sitting between them. The CDR3 has 14 residues.

The chain combines TRBV4-1 with TRBJ2-7; D is possibly TRBD2 (5 bases). The CDR3 is 13 amino acids. Germline values: CDR1 MGHRA, CDR2 YSYEKL. The germline V and J ends were trimmed by 4 bases and 4 bases, with 11 bases remaining between them. In DNA, the CDR3 is TGCGCCAGCAGCCTGGGTAGCGCGTACGAGCAGTACTTC. It yields the protein CASSLGSAYEQYF.

The chain uses TRBV5-1 and TRBJ1-2, with D tentatively TRBD1 (5 bases). Germline V gene data show CDR1 as SGHRS and CDR2 as YFSETQ. This CDR3 contains 15 residues. Trimming took 4 bases from V and 4 from J, leaving 17 bases between them. CDR3 region: CASSPGGGESYGYTF. The CDR3 bases are TGCGCCAGCAGCCCGGGGGGAGGTGAGAGCTATGGCTACACCTTC.

V is TRBV25-1 and J is TRBJ1-2, with D unclear. The V and J ends lost 3 bases and 4 bases respectively, with 12 bases between them. CDR1 is MGHDK, CDR2 SYGVNS, per germline. This CDR3 comprises 14 residues. Written as DNA, the CDR3 is TGTGCCAGCAGTGAGGGCAGGAGGGCCTATGGCTACACCTTC. This translates into CASSEGRRAYGYTF.

The rearrangement joins TRBV3-1 (or the pseudogene TRBV3-2) to TRBJ2-3; 11 positions agree with TRBD1. V lost 4 bases, J lost 1 base, and 13 bases stayed unmatched. The CDR3 covers 19 residues. Germline loops: CDR1 LGHDT, CDR2 YNNKEL (reference sequence). The chain's CDR3 is CASSPRGQGASERTDTQYF. The DNA for the CDR3 is TGTGCCAGCAGCCCCCGCGGACAGGGGGCATCGGAACGCACAGATACGCAGTATTTT.

The chain has TRBV5-4 and TRBJ1-2; 12 bases align to TRBD1. The ends lost 4 bases at V and 0 bases at J; junction bases unmatched: 10. Germline lookup yields CDR1 SGHNT and CDR2 YYREEE (reference sequence). CDR3 size: 18 residues. CDR3 nucleotide sequence: TGTGCCAGCAGCACTCTTCCGGGACAGGGGGCCTCTAACTATGGCTACACCTTC. This codes for CASSTLPGQGASNYGYTF.

The J gene is TRBJ2-3, the V gene TRBV5-1; unclear D gene. The V gene lost 0 bases and the J gene lost 2 bases, with 10 bases spanning the gap. CDR1 SGHRS and CDR2 YFSETQ come from the germline V gene. The CDR3 is 15 residues long. CDR3 loop: CASSLGPSVTDTQYF. CDR3 DNA sequence: TGCGCCAGCAGCTTGGGTCCCTCCGTCACAGATACGCAGTATTTT.

This sequence joins TRBV5-4 and TRBJ1-4; the D gene is possibly TRBD1 (6 bases). The CDR3 sequence is 16 residues long. Germline V lookup: CDR1 SGHNT, CDR2 YYREEE (reference sequence). The V and J ends lost 1 base and 7 bases respectively, with 17 bases between them. CDR3 region: CASSLPGGPEGEKLFF. The CDR3 DNA follows: TGTGCCAGCAGCTTGCCCGGGGGGCCCGAGGGTGAAAAACTGTTTTTT.

This clone was seen only once. V usage is TRBV5-1 and J usage is TRBJ2-5; possible D gene TRBD1, 5 bases. Trimming removed 3 bases from V and 5 bases from J, with 17 bases in between. Germline V gene sequence: CDR1 SGHRS, CDR2 YFSETQ. There are 15 residues in the CDR3. The CDR3 sequence: CASSSVSSRAETQYF. The CDR3, as DNA: TGCGCCAGCAGCTCCGTAAGTAGCAGGGCGGAGACCCAGTACTTC.

This clone was seen a few times. The CDR3 spells CASKLTPGPTDTQYF. As DNA, the CDR3 is TGTGCCAGCAAGTTAACCCCTGGCCCCACAGATACGCAGTATTTT. The genes are TRBV6-5 and TRBJ2-3; D gene uncertain. The V gene lost 7 bases and the J gene lost 2 bases, with 16 bases spanning the gap. CDR1 and CDR2 from the germline V gene are MNHEY and SVGAGI. The CDR3 has 15 residues.

This chain links TRBV18 with TRBJ2-5; 7 nucleotides agree with TRBD2. This CDR3 contains 14 residues. Germline CDR1 is KGHSH and CDR2 is LQKENI. V shed 3 bases, J shed 4 bases, and the junction held 5 bases outside the gene matches. CDR3 in DNA: TGTGCCAGCTCACCTCCCGCGGGGGTAGAGACCCAGTACTTC. Protein product: CASSPPAGVETQYF.

Of note for this clone: Other nucleotide sequences in the sample specify the same CDR3. This sequence joins TRBV18 and TRBJ1-4; 7 nucleotides match TRBD1. This CDR3 is 15 amino acids long. The germline CDR1 and CDR2 sequences are KGHSH and LQKENI. V gave up 6 bases and J gave up 0 bases; unmatched junction bases: 4. The CDR3 nucleotides are TGTGCCAGCTCCCCTACAGGGGCAACTAATGAAAAACTGTTTTTT. This sequence encodes CASSPTGATNEKLFF.

The chain employs TRBV19 and TRBJ2-7; 8 positions agree with TRBD1. This CDR3 spans 15 amino acids. The J segment lost 4 bases and the V segment lost 7 bases, leaving 12 bases of the junction unmatched. Germline V gene sequence: CDR1 LNHDA, CDR2 SQIVND (reference sequence). CDR3 sequence: CASTAVGDRRYEQYF. As DNA, the CDR3 is TGTGCCAGTACCGCGGTAGGGGACAGGCGGTACGAGCAGTACTTC.

The chain links TRBV10-3 to TRBJ1-2; 7 bases align to TRBD1. The CDR3 contains 17 residues. Germline V gene lookup returns CDR1 ENHRY and CDR2 SYGVKD. With 5 bases clipped from V and 4 bases from J, the junction kept 16 bases outside the gene matches. This chain's CDR3 is CAISSPTGDGRGYGYTF. CDR3 nucleotides: TGTGCCATCAGTTCCCCTACAGGGGACGGAAGGGGCTATGGCTACACCTTC.

This clone was observed a handful of times. Written as DNA, the CDR3 is TGTGCCAGCAGTGAAGTCCCAACTAACTATGGCTACACCTTC. Its protein is CASSEVPTNYGYTF. The chain couples TRBV6-1 to TRBJ1-2, with D unresolved. Germline CDR1 and CDR2: MNHNS and SASEGT. The CDR3 runs 14 residues. V dropped 1 base and J dropped 0 bases, with 6 bases sitting between them.

The chain employs TRBV7-9 and TRBJ1-2; D gene uncertain. This CDR3 spans 11 amino acids. Germline lookup yields CDR1 SEHNR and CDR2 FQNEAQ (reference sequence). Trimming removed 5 bases at V and 10 bases at J, with 11 bases between. CDR3 in DNA: TGTGCCAGCAGCGCCCTAGTTGACTACACCTTC. Translation: CASSALVDYTF.

V and J are TRBV19 and TRBJ1-6; D possibly corresponds to TRBD1 (6 bases). This CDR3 is 15 amino acids long. Trimming pared 5 bases from V and 6 bases from J, leaving 14 bases between. Germline V lookup: CDR1 LNHDA, CDR2 SQIVND (reference sequence). CDR3: CASSGGSHRNSPLHF. CDR3 nucleotide sequence: TGTGCCAGTAGTGGGGGCTCACATCGTAATTCACCCCTCCACTTT.